The source of this T cell receptor (beta chain) is a study of Graves' ophthalmopathy and Graves' hyperthyroidism. General study results and limits: Using a 13-signature model, the authors split ophthalmopathy from stable hyperthyroidism, with roughly 91% sensitivity and roughly 83% specificity. Ophthalmopathy progression was predicted by the model at less than 71% sensitivity and approximately 72% specificity.

Enrolled hyperthyroidism patients had a new diagnosis, a duration under 2 months, and an age of 18 to 65. As the template, RNA transcripts were used to amplify TCR beta CDR3 regions. HTBI primers were used in a first-round RT-PCR, which preceded a second-round multiplex PCR. In TCRdb, the multiplex PCR reads were re-called with MiXCR into one record per CDR3 protein. Of 600,000 to 650,000 distinct CDR3 sequences in the sample, 22% were seen once. The CDR3 contains 15 residues. Germline-derived CDR1 and CDR2 are GTSNPN and SVGIG (reference sequence). Germline trimming cut 3 bases from V and 6 bases from J; bases unmatched to any gene: 12. This clonotype was counted only a few times. What it binds is not known.

Specimen: peripheral blood. This clonotype was sampled from a young woman with stable Graves' hyperthyroidism. Some clones in this sample may be carry-over from other donors' samples. The gene calls are TRBV30 and TRBJ1-2; TRBD1 matches 8 bases. For the CDR3, the DNA is TGTGCCTGGAGCCTATCCCCTCAGGGGGCCGATGGCTACACCTTC. Translated, it gives CAWSLSPQGADGYTF.